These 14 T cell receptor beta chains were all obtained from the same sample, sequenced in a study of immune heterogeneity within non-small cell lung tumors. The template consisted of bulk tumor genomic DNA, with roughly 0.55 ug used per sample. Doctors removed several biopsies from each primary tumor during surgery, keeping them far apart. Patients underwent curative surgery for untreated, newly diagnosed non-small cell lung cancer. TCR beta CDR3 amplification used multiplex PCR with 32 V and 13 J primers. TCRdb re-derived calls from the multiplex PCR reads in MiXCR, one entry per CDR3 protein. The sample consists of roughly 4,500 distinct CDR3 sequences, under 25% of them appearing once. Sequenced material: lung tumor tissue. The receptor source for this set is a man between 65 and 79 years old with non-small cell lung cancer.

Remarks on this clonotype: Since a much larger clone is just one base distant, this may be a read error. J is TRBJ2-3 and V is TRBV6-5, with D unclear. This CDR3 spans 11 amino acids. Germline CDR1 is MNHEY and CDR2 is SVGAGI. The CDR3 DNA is TGTGCCAACAGTTACCTTCATACGCAGTATTTT. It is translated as CANSYLHTQYF.

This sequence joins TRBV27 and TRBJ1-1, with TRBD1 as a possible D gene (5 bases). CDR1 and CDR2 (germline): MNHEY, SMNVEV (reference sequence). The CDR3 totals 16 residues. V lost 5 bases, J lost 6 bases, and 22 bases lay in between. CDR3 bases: TGTGCCAGCAGTACCCTTACCCTAGGTAGGGGTTCTGAAGCTTTCTTT. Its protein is CASSTLTLGRGSEAFF.

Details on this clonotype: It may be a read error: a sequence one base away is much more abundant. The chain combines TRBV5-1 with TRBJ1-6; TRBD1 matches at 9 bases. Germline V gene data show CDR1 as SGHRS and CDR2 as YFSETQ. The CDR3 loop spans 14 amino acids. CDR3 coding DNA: TGCGCCGGCAGCTCCCGACAGGGGGGAGCACCCCTCCACTTT. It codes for CAGSSRQGGAPLHF.

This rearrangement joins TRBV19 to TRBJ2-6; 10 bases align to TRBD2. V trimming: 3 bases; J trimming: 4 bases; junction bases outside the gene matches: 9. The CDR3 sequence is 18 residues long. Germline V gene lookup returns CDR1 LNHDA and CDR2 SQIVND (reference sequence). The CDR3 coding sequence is TGTGCCAGTAGTATTTTGTTAGCGGGGGGTACCGGGGCCAACGTCCTGACTTTC. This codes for CASSILLAGGTGANVLTF. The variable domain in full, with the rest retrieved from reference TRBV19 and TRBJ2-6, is DGGITQSPKYLFRKEGQNVTLSCEQNLNHDAMYWYRQDPGQGLRLIYYSQIVNDFQKGDIAEGYSVSREKKESFPLTVTSAQKNPTAFYLCASSILLAGGTGANVLTFGAGSRLTVL.

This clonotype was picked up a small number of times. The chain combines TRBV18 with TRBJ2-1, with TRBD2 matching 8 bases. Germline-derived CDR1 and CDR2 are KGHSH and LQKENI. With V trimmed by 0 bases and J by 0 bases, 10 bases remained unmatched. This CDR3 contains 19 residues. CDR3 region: CASSPPYLDSGDSYNEQFF. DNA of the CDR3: TGTGCCAGCTCACCACCATATTTAGATAGCGGGGACTCCTACAATGAGCAGTTCTTC.

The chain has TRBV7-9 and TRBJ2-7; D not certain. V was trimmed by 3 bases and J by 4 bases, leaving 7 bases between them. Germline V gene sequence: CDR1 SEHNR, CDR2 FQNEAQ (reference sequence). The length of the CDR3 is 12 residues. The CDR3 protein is CASSFDEYEQYF. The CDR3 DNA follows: TGTGCCAGCAGCTTCGACGAGTACGAGCAGTACTTC.

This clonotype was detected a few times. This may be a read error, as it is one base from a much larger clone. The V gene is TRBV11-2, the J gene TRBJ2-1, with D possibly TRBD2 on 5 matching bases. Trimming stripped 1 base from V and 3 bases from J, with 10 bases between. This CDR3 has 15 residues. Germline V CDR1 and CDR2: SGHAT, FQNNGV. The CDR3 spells CASSLVCDYYNEQFF. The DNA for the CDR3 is TGTGCCAGCAGCTTAGTTTGTGACTACTACAATGAGCAGTTCTTC. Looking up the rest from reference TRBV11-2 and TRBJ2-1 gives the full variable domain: EAGVAQSPRYKIIEKRQSVAFWCNPISGHATLYWYQQILGQGPKLLIQFQNNGVVDDSQLPKDRFSAERLKGVDSTLKIQPAKLEDSAVYLCASSLVCDYYNEQFFGPGTRLTVL.

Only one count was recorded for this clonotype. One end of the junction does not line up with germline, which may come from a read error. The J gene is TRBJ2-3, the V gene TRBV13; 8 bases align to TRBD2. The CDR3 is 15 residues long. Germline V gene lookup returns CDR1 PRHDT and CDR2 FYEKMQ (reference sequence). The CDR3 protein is CARSLGGRSTDTQYF. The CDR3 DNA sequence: TGTGCCAGAAGCTTAGGCGGGAGGTCCACAGATACGCAGTATTTT.

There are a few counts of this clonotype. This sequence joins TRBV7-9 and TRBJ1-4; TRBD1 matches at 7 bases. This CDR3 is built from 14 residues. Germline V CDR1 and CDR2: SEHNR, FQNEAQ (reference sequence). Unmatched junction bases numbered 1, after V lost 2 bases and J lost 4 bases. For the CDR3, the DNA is TGTGCCAGCAGCTTATGGGACAGTAATGAAAAACTGTTTTTT. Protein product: CASSLWDSNEKLFF.

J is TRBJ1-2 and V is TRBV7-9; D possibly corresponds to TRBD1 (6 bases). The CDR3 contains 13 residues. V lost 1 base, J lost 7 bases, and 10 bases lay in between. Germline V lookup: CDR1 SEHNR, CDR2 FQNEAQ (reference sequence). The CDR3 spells CASSLDRAGGYTF. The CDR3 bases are TGTGCCAGCAGCTTAGACAGGGCGGGTGGCTACACCTTC.

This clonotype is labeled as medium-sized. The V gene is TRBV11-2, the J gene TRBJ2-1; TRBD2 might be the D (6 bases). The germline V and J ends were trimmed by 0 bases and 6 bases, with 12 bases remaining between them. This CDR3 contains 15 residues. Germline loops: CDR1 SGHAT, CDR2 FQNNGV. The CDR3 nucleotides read TGTGCCAGCAGCTTAGAGCGGGATGGGGTCAATGAGCAGTTCTTC. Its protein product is CASSLERDGVNEQFF.

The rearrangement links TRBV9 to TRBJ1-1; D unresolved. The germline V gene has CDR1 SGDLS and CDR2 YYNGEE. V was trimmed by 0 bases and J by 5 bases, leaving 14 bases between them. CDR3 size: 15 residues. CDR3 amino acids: CASSVAPTFRTEAFF. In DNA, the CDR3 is TGTGCCAGCAGCGTAGCTCCGACGTTCAGAACTGAAGCTTTCTTT.

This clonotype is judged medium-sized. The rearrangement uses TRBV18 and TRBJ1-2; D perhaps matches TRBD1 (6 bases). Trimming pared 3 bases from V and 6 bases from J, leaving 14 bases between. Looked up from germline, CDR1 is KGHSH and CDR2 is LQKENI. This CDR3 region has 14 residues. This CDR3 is CASSPVRGGDGYTF. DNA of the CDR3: TGTGCCAGCTCACCGGTCAGGGGTGGAGATGGCTACACCTTC.

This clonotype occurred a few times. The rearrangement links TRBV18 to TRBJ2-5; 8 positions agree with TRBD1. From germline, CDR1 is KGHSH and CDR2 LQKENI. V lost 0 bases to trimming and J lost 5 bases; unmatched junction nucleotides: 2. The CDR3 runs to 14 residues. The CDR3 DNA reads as TGTGCCAGCTCACCACCGACAGGGGAGGAGACCCAGTACTTC. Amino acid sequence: CASSPPTGEETQYF. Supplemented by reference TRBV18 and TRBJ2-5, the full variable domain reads NAGVMQNPRHLVRRRGQEARLRCSPMKGHSHVYWYRQLPEEGLKFMVYLQKENIIDESGMPKERFSAEFPKEGPSILRIQQVVRGDSAAYFCASSPPTGEETQYFGPGTRLLVL.